Presented here are 27 T cell receptor beta chains from one specimen sequenced in a study of human T cells and chemical hapten exposure. As to time point: pre-sensitization, week 0. Regarding treatment: therapeutic diphenylcyclopropenone sensitization with weekly scalp DPC. MiXCR, run by TCRdb on the RACE reads, gives a single entry per CDR3 protein. In the table there are more than 250,000 distinct CDR3 sequences, approximately 8% of which are singletons. Sequencing was performed on whole blood, taken in connection with sensitization to the hapten diphenylcyclopropenone (DPC). These TCRs come from a young man with alopecia areata. Some clones in this sample may be carry-over from other donors' samples.

This clonotype was seen only a few times. V is TRBV12-3 or TRBV12-4 and J is TRBJ2-5; TRBD1 aligns across 11 bases. The CDR3 is made up of 16 amino acids. The junction had 3 bases not matched to a gene; V was cut back by 2 bases and J by 1 base. This CDR3 is CASSLRTGGSQETQYF. The DNA of the CDR3 is TGTGCCAGCAGTTTAAGGACAGGGGGCTCCCAAGAGACCCAGTACTTC.

V is TRBV9 and J is TRBJ2-2; perhaps D is TRBD1 or TRBD2 (5 bases each). Trimming removed 4 bases at V and 0 bases at J, with 7 bases between. The CDR3 extends over 14 amino acids. Germline CDR1 and CDR2: SGDLS and YYNGEE. The DNA for the CDR3 is TGTGCCAGCAGCTGGGACCCGAACACCGGGGAGCTGTTTTTT. Its translation: CASSWDPNTGELFF. Filled out from reference TRBV9 and TRBJ2-2, the complete variable domain reads DSGVTQTPKHLITATGQRVTLRCSPRSGDLSVYWYQQSLDQGLQFLIQYYNGEERAKGNILERFSAQQFPDLHSELNLSSLELGDSALYFCASSWDPNTGELFFGEGSRLTVL.

The J gene is TRBJ1-5, the V gene TRBV27, with 12 nucleotides matching TRBD1. J gave up 4 bases and V 4 bases, and 5 bases lay outside the gene matches. CDR1 MNHEY and CDR2 SMNVEV come from the germline V gene (reference sequence). The CDR3 has 16 residues. This CDR3 reads CASSYGTGGFNQPQHF. CDR3 in DNA: TGTGCCAGCAGTTACGGGACAGGGGGCTTTAATCAGCCCCAGCATTTT.

V is TRBV29-1 and J is TRBJ1-1, with D perhaps matching TRBD1 (5 bases). Per germline, CDR1 SQVTM and CDR2 ANQGSEA. Trimming shortened V by 6 bases and J by 10 bases, and 18 bases separated the two germline ends. This CDR3 is built from 12 residues. CDR3 coding DNA: TGCAGCGTGGGCGGCAGGGAAGGAGGAGCTTTCTTT. Encoded protein: CSVGGREGGAFF.

This clonotype was recorded a few times. The chain has TRBV27 and TRBJ1-6; 7 bases agree with TRBD1. CDR1 is MNHEY, CDR2 SMNVEV, per germline (reference sequence). The CDR3 loop spans 15 amino acids. V gave up 2 bases and J gave up 7 bases; unmatched junction bases: 5. CDR3 loop: CASSLQGVGNSPLHF. The CDR3, as DNA: TGTGCCAGCAGTTTACAGGGGGTCGGGAATTCACCCCTCCACTTT.

The sample holds many counts of this clonotype. The chain employs TRBV5-1 and TRBJ2-4, with 8 bases that match TRBD2. The germline gives CDR1 SGHRS, CDR2 YFSETQ. This CDR3 has 16 amino acids. Unmatched junction bases numbered 2, after V lost 0 bases and J lost 0 bases. For the CDR3, the DNA is TGCGCCAGCAGCTTGGTAGCGGGACTAGCCAAAAACATTCAGTACTTC. Translation gives CASSLVAGLAKNIQYF.

This clonotype was recorded a few times. This sequence joins TRBV28 and TRBJ2-7, with no clear D. Per the germline V gene, CDR1 is MDHEN and CDR2 is SYDVKM. This CDR3 is 11 amino acids long. V was trimmed by 5 bases and J by 6 bases, leaving 8 bases between them. The CDR3 DNA reads TGTGCCAGCAGTCGCGCCGGCGAGCAGTACGTC. It is translated as CASSRAGEQYV.

The table lists this clonotype with a few counts. The chain couples TRBV11-2 to TRBJ2-3, with a weak D call TRBD2 (7 bases). Deletions cut 5 bases from V and 3 bases from J, with 15 bases between. The germline gives CDR1 SGHAT, CDR2 FQNNGV. This CDR3 region has 15 residues. The chain's CDR3 is CASSRRGAQTDTQYF. The CDR3 DNA reads TGTGCCAGCAGCAGACGGGGGGCTCAGACAGATACGCAGTATTTT.

This clonotype was recorded a few times. CDR3 in DNA: TGTGCCAGCAGCCCCCGGGTCGGGGGGAGAGGCTACACCTTC. It is translated as CASSPRVGGRGYTF. The genes are TRBV7-2 and TRBJ1-2; D is possibly TRBD1 (5 bases). In germline, CDR1 is SGHTA, CDR2 FQGNSA. The V and J ends lost 5 bases and 8 bases respectively, with 18 bases between them. The CDR3 is made up of 14 amino acids.

The CDR3 spells CASSLASGGYEQYF. For the CDR3, the DNA is TGTGCCAGCAGTTTAGCTAGCGGGGGTTACGAGCAGTACTTC. The chain uses TRBV12-3 or TRBV12-4 and TRBJ2-7; 9 nucleotides agree with TRBD2. The ends lost 0 bases at V and 4 bases at J; junction bases unmatched: 1. This CDR3 has 14 amino acids.

This clonotype was seen ten or more times. This chain connects TRBV12-3 or TRBV12-4 to TRBJ1-4; D unclear. This CDR3 contains 17 residues. V gave up 5 bases and J gave up 6 bases, with 22 bases separating them. This CDR3 reads CASSTSQNGVEDEKLFF. The CDR3 nucleotides read TGTGCCAGCAGTACTTCTCAGAATGGGGTGGAGGATGAAAAACTGTTTTTT.

This clonotype was detected a few times. The chain has TRBV14 and TRBJ1-2; tentative D call: TRBD1 (5 bases). The CDR3 totals 13 residues. Germline assignment: CDR1 SGHDN and CDR2 FVKESK. The V gene lost 0 bases and the J gene lost 7 bases, with 9 bases spanning the gap. The CDR3 region has the DNA TGTGCCAGCAGCCAAGAAGGGGTCTCTGGCTACACCTTC. It specifies CASSQEGVSGYTF.

This clonotype was counted only a few times. The rearrangement uses TRBV5-6 and TRBJ2-3, with D possibly being TRBD2 (5 bases). Trimming removed 6 bases at V and 2 bases at J, with 13 bases between. Per the germline V gene, CDR1 is SGHDT and CDR2 is YYEEEE. The CDR3 has 14 residues. The CDR3 reads CASTLLVNTDTQYF. CDR3 nucleotide sequence: TGTGCCAGCACCCTACTAGTTAACACAGATACGCAGTATTTT.

This chain uses TRBV20-1 with TRBJ1-5; weak D call: TRBD1 (5 bases). V shed 1 base and J shed 1 base, with 14 bases lying between them. CDR1 is DFQATT and CDR2 is SNEGSKA in the germline V gene (reference sequence). CDR3 length equals 16 residues. The CDR3 sequence is CSARGGSLLSNQPQHF. DNA of the CDR3: TGCAGTGCTAGAGGGGGGTCCCTTTTAAGCAATCAGCCCCAGCATTTT.

This sequence joins TRBV7-9 and TRBJ1-6, with no clear D. This CDR3 is 12 amino acids long. Looked up from germline, CDR1 is SEHNR and CDR2 is FQNEAQ (reference sequence). Trimming cost V 7 bases and J 13 bases, with 14 bases left between them. CDR3 coding DNA: TGTGCCAGCACCCCCGGGGTTTGGCCCCTCCACTTT. Amino acid sequence: CASTPGVWPLHF.

This clonotype has ten or more counts. The chain has TRBV20-1 and TRBJ2-3; TRBD2 might be the D (6 bases). The germline V gene has CDR1 DFQATT and CDR2 SNEGSKA (reference sequence). V was pared by 6 bases and J by 0 bases, with 16 bases between. The CDR3 runs 15 residues. CDR3 coding DNA: TGCAGTGCCCCACGGCCCGGGGGAAGCACAGATACGCAGTATTTT. Amino acid sequence: CSAPRPGGSTDTQYF.

Turning to this clonotype: Germline is not matched at one junction end, which may reflect a read error. The chain has TRBV6-2 or TRBV6-3 and TRBJ1-2; a possible D gene is TRBD1 (6 bases). CDR1 is MNHEY and CDR2 is SVGEGT in the germline V gene. The CDR3 is made up of 12 amino acids. The CDR3 nucleotides read TGTGCCAGCACTTACTCAGGGGATGGCTACACCTTC. This gives the protein CASTYSGDGYTF.

The rearrangement uses TRBV10-3 and TRBJ1-2; D call uncertain. Germline CDR1 is ENHRY and CDR2 is SYGVKD. The CDR3 extends over 14 amino acids. Trimming shortened V by 0 bases and J by 2 bases, and 7 bases separated the two germline ends. The DNA of the CDR3 is TGTGCCATCAGTGAGTCGGCACTCAACTATGGCTACACCTTC. It specifies CAISESALNYGYTF.

This clonotype was counted only a few times. V is TRBV14 and J is TRBJ2-1; 8 bases match TRBD2. With 5 bases clipped from V and 0 bases from J, the junction kept 3 bases outside the gene matches. CDR1 and CDR2 from the germline V gene are SGHDN and FVKESK. CDR3 size: 15 residues. The CDR3 bases are TGTGCCAGCAGCGAGCGGGGGAGCTCCTACAATGAGCAGTTCTTC. Translated: CASSERGSSYNEQFF. The whole variable domain, filled in from reference TRBV14 and TRBJ2-1, reads EAGVTQFPSHSVIEKGQTVTLRCDPISGHDNLYWYRRVMGKEIKFLLHFVKESKQDESGMPNNRFLAERTGGTYSTLKVQPAELEDSGVYFCASSERGSSYNEQFFGPGTRLTVL.

The chain uses TRBV6-2 or TRBV6-3 and TRBJ2-2; tentative D call: TRBD2 (5 bases). Deletions cut 5 bases from V and 3 bases from J, with 16 bases between. The CDR3 contains 16 residues. Germline values: CDR1 MNHEY, CDR2 SVGEGT. For the CDR3, the DNA is TGTGCCAGCAGTAAGCTACCTCCACTAGACACCGGGGAGCTGTTTTTT. Residues: CASSKLPPLDTGELFF.

This clonotype has more than one count but fewer than ten. This chain uses TRBV10-3 with TRBJ1-1, with a weak D call TRBD1 (5 bases). V lost 11 bases, J lost 1 base, and 14 bases lay in between. Germline CDR1 and CDR2: ENHRY and SYGVKD. There are 13 residues in the CDR3. In DNA form, the CDR3 reads TGTGCCTCCGCAGTGCAGGGGAACACTGAAGCTTTCTTT. Translation: CASAVQGNTEAFF.

This clonotype was recorded many times. The genes are TRBV25-1 and TRBJ2-3; 10 bases fit TRBD2. Trimming cost V 1 base and J 5 bases; bases outside gene matches: 9. The CDR3 sequence is 17 residues long. CDR1 is MGHDK, CDR2 SYGVNS, per germline. In DNA form, the CDR3 reads TGTGCCAGCAGTGAATTGTTCCCTAGCGGGGGCGGAGATACGCAGTATTTT. Its protein product is CASSELFPSGGGDTQYF.

As DNA, the CDR3 is TGTGCCAGCAGTTACTCGCAAGCCACTGAAGCTTTCTTT. Translated: CASSYSQATEAFF. The rearrangement uses TRBV6-6 and TRBJ1-1; D not certain. The CDR3 loop spans 13 amino acids. Trimming shortened V by 0 bases and J by 4 bases, and 6 bases separated the two germline ends. Per germline, CDR1 MNHNY and CDR2 SVGAGI (reference sequence).

This clonotype was seen a handful of times. The chain has TRBV7-6 and TRBJ2-3; 9 nucleotides align to TRBD2. Germline trimming cut 5 bases from V and 4 bases from J; bases unmatched to any gene: 4. The V gene's germline CDR1 is SGHVS and CDR2 FNYEAQ. This CDR3 has 14 residues. This CDR3 is CASSAGGGADTQYF. CDR3 DNA: TGTGCCAGCAGCGCGGGGGGGGGCGCAGATACGCAGTATTTT.

This clonotype was recorded a few times. The chain links TRBV5-1 to TRBJ1-1; D gene ambiguous. In germline, CDR1 is SGHRS, CDR2 YFSETQ. The ends were cut back, 0 bases at V and 0 bases at J, with 15 bases in the middle. The CDR3 covers 17 residues. CDR3 sequence reads: CASSLVRATLMNTEAFF. CDR3 in DNA: TGCGCCAGCAGCTTGGTGCGAGCGACTCTCATGAACACTGAAGCTTTCTTT.

This clonotype came up many times. The CDR3 sequence: CASSTTFTPEAQYF. The CDR3 DNA reads as TGTGCCAGCAGTACCACATTTACCCCGGAGGCCCAGTACTTC. The chain couples TRBV28 to TRBJ2-5, with D tentatively TRBD2 (5 bases). The germline V and J ends were trimmed by 5 bases and 9 bases, with 19 bases remaining between them. Germline CDR1 and CDR2: MDHEN and SYDVKM. The CDR3 sequence is 14 residues long.

V usage is TRBV5-6 and J usage is TRBJ2-3; the D is unclear. The CDR3 has 16 residues. Trimming pared 4 bases from V and 0 bases from J, leaving 15 bases between. The germline gives CDR1 SGHDT, CDR2 YYEEEE. CDR3 bases: TGTGCCAGCAGCCCCGCGAGGATACCGAGCACAGATACGCAGTATTTT. Protein: CASSPARIPSTDTQYF.